The clone carrying this TCR beta chain has just a few counts. The data were taken from a study of blood T cells in healthy people across ages. A J-beta primer mix and a sample-barcoded 5' primer were used in a second PCR of about 7 to 12 cycles. From each sample, at least 2.5 million paired-end reads containing CDR3 were obtained. TCRdb redid the calling of the 5' RACE reads with MiXCR, one entry per CDR3 protein. The table lists about 1.6 million distinct CDR3 sequences, about 35% of them singletons. CDR1 is MGHRA and CDR2 is YSYEKL in the germline V gene. This CDR3 region has 17 residues. V lost 3 bases, J lost 3 bases, and 9 bases stayed unmatched. Donors ranged from about 6 to 90 years old and were healthy Caucasians in Russia. Donors gave about 9.3 milliliters of peripheral blood apiece.

The chain recombines TRBV4-1 with TRBJ2-7; 12 bases match TRBD1. The clonotype comes from a woman aged 25 to 45 in good health. The specimen sequenced was blood. CDR3 sequence (DNA): TGCGCCAGCAGCCATCCCTCAGGGGACAGGGGGCTCTACGAGCAGTACTTC. The encoded protein is CASSHPSGDRGLYEQYF.